Listed below are T cell receptor beta chains from one sample, sequenced in a study of OX40 agonist ivuxolimab in advanced cancers. This table comes from immunoSEQ multiplex PCR, and its TCRdb copy is limited to in-frame clones, with some not included. The table includes approximately 13,000 clones, approximately 84% detected once. The input for sequencing was CD4+ or CD8+ T cells sorted from blood, taken in a trial of the OX40 agonist ivuxolimab. The source of these receptors is an adult with an advanced solid tumor such as melanoma, head and neck, liver or kidney cancer. Both conserved end residues are part of each CDR3. The order of the fields is CDR3 protein, CDR3 DNA, CDR3 length, J gene, clone size, D gene, V gene. A D gene is named only where the DNA matches it firmly. Size is omitted from some rows. Given values are once, few, many or a class for expanded clones.

CASSAPFAGGRNEQFF | TGTGCCAGCAGCGCCCCCTTCGCGGGGGGGCGAAATGAGCAGTTCTTC | 16 | TRBJ2-1 | once | TRBD2 | TRBV9
CASSFRDSYEQYF | TGTGCCAGCAGCTTTAGAGACTCCTACGAGCAGTACTTC | 13 | TRBJ2-7 | NA | NA | TRBV7-9
CASSPDRGLDEQYF | TGTGCCAGCAGCCCGGACAGGGGGCTTGACGAGCAGTACTTC | 14 | TRBJ2-7 | NA | TRBD1 | TRBV5-8
CASSLGTSGGMETQYF | TGTGCCAGCAGCTTAGGGACTAGCGGGGGGATGGAGACCCAGTACTTC | 16 | TRBJ2-5 | NA | TRBD2 | TRBV7-7
CAWNQGSSTDTQYF | TGTGCCTGGAACCAGGGTTCGAGCACAGATACGCAGTATTTT | 14 | TRBJ2-3 | NA | NA | TRBV30
CASSTRTGGPNQPQHF | TGTGCCAGCAGTACCCGGACAGGGGGTCCGAATCAGCCCCAGCATTTT | 16 | TRBJ1-5 | NA | TRBD1 | TRBV28
CASSQTGQYNSPLHF | TGTGCCAGCAGTCAGACAGGGCAATATAATTCACCCCTCCACTTT | 15 | TRBJ1-6 | NA | TRBD1 | TRBV6-6
CASSVEAGGYNEQFF | TGTGCCAGCAGCGTAGAGGCGGGGGGGTACAATGAGCAGTTCTTC | 15 | TRBJ2-1 | NA | TRBD2 | TRBV9
CASSQDWGRGYEQYF | TGCGCCAGCAGCCAAGATTGGGGCAGGGGCTACGAGCAGTACTTC | 15 | TRBJ2-7 | NA | NA | TRBV4-3
CASSIGFGGARTDTQYF | TGTGCCAGTAGTATAGGATTCGGGGGGGCTCGCACAGATACGCAGTATTTT | 17 | TRBJ2-3 | NA | TRBD2 | TRBV19
CASSSNRDVSYEQYF | TGTGCCAGCAGCTCCAACCGGGACGTCTCCTACGAGCAGTACTTC | 15 | TRBJ2-7 | once | NA | TRBV7-9
CASGWGSEGEAFF | TGTGCTAGTGGTTGGGGGAGCGAGGGGGAAGCTTTCTTT | 13 | TRBJ1-1 | medium-sized | NA | TRBV12-5
CATYPTGTSYGYTF | TGTGCCACCTATCCTACAGGGACGTCCTATGGCTACACCTTC | 14 | TRBJ1-2 | NA | NA | TRBV6-1
CASSQDRTTNEQFF | TGCGCCAGCAGCCAAGATCGCACCACCAATGAGCAGTTCTTC | 14 | TRBJ2-1 | NA | NA | TRBV4-3
CASTHTPNNEKLFF | TGTGCCAGCACCCACACCCCTAACAATGAAAAACTGTTTTTT | 14 | TRBJ1-4 | NA | NA | TRBV21-1
CATSRENRVMSQPQHF | TGTGCCACCAGCAGAGAAAACAGGGTTATGAGTCAGCCCCAGCATTTT | 16 | TRBJ1-5 | few | NA | TRBV15
CASSWWTSGSHTGELFF | TGTGCCAGCAGCTGGTGGACTAGCGGGTCCCACACCGGGGAGCTGTTTTTT | 17 | TRBJ2-2 | NA | TRBD2 | TRBV7-9
CASRGRRQVHNEQFF | TGTGCCAGTAGGGGGAGAAGACAGGTTCACAATGAGCAGTTCTTC | 15 | TRBJ2-1 | NA | NA | TRBV19
CASSQDKGQGYEQYF | TGCGCCAGCAGCCAAGATAAAGGACAGGGTTACGAGCAGTACTTC | 15 | TRBJ2-7 | NA | TRBD1 | TRBV4-3
CASSFTGGASPLHF | TGTGCCAGCAGCTTTACAGGGGGTGCTTCACCCCTCCACTTT | 14 | TRBJ1-6 | NA | TRBD1 | TRBV5-4
CASSQSQGAYEQYF | TGCGCCAGCAGCCAATCCCAGGGGGCCTACGAGCAGTACTTC | 14 | TRBJ2-7 | NA | TRBD1 | TRBV4-1
CASSLEWRDTEAFF | TGTGCCAGCAGCTTAGAGTGGCGGGACACTGAAGCTTTCTTT | 14 | TRBJ1-1 | NA | NA | TRBV7-6